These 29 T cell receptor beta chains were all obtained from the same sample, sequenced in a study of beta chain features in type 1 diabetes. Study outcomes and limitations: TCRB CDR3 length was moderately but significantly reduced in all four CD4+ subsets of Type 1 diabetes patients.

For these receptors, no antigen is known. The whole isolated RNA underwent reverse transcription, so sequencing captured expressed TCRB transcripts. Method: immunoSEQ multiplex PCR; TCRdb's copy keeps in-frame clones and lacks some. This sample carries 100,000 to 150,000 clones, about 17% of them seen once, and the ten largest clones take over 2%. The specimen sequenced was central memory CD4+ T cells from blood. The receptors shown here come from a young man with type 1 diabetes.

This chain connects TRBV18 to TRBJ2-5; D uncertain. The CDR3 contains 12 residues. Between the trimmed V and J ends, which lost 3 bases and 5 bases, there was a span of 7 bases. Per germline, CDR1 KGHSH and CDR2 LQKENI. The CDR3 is CASSPGLETQYF. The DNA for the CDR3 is TGTGCCAGCTCACCGGGTTTGGAGACCCAGTACTTC. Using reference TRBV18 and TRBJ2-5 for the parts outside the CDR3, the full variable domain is NAGVMQNPRHLVRRRGQEARLRCSPMKGHSHVYWYRQLPEEGLKFMVYLQKENIIDESGMPKERFSAEFPKEGPSILRIQQVVRGDSAAYFCASSPGLETQYFGPGTRLLVL.

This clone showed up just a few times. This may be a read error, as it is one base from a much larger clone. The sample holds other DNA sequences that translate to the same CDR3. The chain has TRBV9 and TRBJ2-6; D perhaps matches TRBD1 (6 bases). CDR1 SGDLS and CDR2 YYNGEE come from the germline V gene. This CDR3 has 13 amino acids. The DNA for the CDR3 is TGTGCCAGCAGCGTGGCAGGGGCCAACGTCCTGACCTTC. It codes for CASSVAGANVLTF.

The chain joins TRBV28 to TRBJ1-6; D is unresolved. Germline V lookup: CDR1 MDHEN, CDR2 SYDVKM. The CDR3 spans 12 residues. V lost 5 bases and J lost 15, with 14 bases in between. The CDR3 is CASSQEASHLHF. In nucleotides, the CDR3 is TGTGCCAGCAGTCAGGAGGCCTCGCACCTCCACTTT.

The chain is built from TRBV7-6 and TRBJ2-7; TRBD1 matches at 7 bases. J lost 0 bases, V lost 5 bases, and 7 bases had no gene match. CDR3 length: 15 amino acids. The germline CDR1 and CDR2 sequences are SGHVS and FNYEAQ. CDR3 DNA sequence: TGTGCCAGCAGCCTCGCGACAGGGTTCTCCTACGAGCAGTACTTC. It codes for CASSLATGFSYEQYF.

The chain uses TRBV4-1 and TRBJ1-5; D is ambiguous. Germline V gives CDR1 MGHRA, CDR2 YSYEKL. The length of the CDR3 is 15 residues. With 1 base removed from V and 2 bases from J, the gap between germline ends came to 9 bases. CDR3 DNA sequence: TGCGCCAGCAGCCAAGGGACTGTACGCAATCAGCCCCAGCATTTT. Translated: CASSQGTVRNQPQHF.

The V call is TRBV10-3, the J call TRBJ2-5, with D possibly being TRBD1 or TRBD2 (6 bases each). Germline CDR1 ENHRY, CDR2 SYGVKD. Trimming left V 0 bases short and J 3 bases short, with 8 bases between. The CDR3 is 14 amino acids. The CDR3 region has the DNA TGTGCCATCAGTGAGTCGGAGGGGGAAGAGACCCAGTACTTC. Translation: CAISESEGEETQYF.

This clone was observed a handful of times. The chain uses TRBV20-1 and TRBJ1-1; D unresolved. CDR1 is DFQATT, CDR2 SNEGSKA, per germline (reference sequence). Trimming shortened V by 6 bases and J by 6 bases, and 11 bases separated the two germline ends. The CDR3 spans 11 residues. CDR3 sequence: CSAEDRSEAFF. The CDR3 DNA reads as TGCAGTGCCGAGGACCGTTCTGAAGCTTTCTTT.

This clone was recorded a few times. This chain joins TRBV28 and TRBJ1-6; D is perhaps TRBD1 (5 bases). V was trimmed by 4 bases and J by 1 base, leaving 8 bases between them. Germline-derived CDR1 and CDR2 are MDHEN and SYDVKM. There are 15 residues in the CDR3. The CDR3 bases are TGTGCCAGCAGTTCACAGGTTTCCTATAATTCACCCCTCCACTTT. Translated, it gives CASSSQVSYNSPLHF.

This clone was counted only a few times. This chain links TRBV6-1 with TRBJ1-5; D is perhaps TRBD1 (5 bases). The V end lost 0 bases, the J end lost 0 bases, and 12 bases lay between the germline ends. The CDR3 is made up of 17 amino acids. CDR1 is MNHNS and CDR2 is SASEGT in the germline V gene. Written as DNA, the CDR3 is TGTGCCAGCAGTGAAGCTGTTGGGACGGATAGCAATCAGCCCCAGCATTTT. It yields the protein CASSEAVGTDSNQPQHF.

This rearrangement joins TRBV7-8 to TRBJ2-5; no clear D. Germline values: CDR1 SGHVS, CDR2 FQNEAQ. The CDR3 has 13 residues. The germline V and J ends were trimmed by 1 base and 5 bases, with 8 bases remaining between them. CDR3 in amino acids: CASSLVGRETQYF. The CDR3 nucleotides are TGTGCCAGCAGCTTAGTGGGCAGGGAGACCCAGTACTTC.

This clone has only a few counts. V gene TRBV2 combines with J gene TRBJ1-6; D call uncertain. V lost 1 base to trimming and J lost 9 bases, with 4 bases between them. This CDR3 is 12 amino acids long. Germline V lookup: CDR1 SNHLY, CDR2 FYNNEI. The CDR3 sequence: CASSEGGSPLHF. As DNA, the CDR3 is TGTGCCAGCAGTGAAGGGGGTTCACCCCTCCACTTT.

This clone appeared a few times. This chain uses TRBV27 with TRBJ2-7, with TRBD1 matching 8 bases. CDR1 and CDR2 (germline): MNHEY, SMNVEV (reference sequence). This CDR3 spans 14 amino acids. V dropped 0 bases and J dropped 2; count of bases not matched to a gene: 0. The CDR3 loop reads CASSLSQGAYEQYF. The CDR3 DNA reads TGTGCCAGCAGTTTATCACAGGGGGCCTACGAGCAGTACTTC.

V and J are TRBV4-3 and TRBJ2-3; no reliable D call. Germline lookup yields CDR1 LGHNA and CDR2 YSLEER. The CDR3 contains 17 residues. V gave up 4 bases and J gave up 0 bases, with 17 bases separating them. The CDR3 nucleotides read TGCGCCAGCAGCCGACGTTTGGGCGAACATAGCACAGATACGCAGTATTTT. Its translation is CASSRRLGEHSTDTQYF.

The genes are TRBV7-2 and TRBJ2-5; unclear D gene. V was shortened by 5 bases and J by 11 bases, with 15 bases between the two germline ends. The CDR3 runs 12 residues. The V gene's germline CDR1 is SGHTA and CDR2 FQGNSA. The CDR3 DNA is TGTGCCAGCAGCCCCATCAGTCCAGCGCAGTACTTC. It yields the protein CASSPISPAQYF.

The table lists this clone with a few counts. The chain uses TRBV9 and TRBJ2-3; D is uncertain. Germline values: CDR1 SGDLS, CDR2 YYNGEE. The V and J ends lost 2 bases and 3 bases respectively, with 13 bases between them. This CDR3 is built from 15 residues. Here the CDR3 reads CASSVGPTRTDTQYF. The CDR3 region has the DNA TGTGCCAGCAGCGTTGGGCCGACCCGGACAGATACGCAGTATTTT.

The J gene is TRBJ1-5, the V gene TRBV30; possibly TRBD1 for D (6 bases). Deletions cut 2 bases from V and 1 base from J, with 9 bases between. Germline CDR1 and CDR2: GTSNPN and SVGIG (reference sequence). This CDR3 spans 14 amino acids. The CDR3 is CAWSSGASNQPQHF. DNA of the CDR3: TGTGCCTGGAGTTCGGGGGCGAGCAATCAGCCCCAGCATTTT.

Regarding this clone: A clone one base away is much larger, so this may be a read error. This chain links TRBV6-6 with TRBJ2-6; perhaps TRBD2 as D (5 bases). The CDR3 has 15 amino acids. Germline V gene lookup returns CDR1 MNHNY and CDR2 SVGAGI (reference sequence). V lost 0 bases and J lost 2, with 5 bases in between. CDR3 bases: TGTGCCAGCAGTTACTCGAGGGCTGGGGCCAACGTCCTGACTTTC. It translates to CASSYSRAGANVLTF.

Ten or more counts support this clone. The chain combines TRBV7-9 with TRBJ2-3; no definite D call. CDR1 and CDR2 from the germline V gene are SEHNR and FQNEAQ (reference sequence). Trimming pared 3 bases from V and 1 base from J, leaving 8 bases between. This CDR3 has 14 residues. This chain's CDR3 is CASSFSTRTDTQYF. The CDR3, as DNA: TGTGCCAGCAGCTTCTCTACTCGCACAGATACGCAGTATTTT.

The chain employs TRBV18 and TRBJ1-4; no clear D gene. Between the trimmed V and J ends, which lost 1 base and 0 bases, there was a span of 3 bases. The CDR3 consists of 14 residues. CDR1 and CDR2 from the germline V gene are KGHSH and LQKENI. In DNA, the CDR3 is TGTGCCAGCTCACCACTTGCAACTAATGAAAAACTGTTTTTT. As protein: CASSPLATNEKLFF.

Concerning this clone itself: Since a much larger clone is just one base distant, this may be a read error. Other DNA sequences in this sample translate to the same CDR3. The CDR3 DNA follows: TGTGCCAGCAGCCTTTACACCGGGGAGCTGTTTTTT. Its translation is CASSLYTGELFF. V gene TRBV7-2 combines with J gene TRBJ2-2; D remains unclear. Trimming cost V 5 bases and J 3 bases, with 4 bases left between them. Germline CDR1 SGHTA, CDR2 FQGNSA. The CDR3 loop spans 12 amino acids.

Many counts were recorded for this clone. The CDR3 DNA sequence: TGTGCCAGTCACCGGACAGGGGCCGACGAGCAGTACTTC. This encodes CASHRTGADEQYF. The gene calls are TRBV5-4 and TRBJ2-7, with 9 nucleotides matching TRBD1. V lost 8 bases, J lost 5 bases, and 8 bases stayed unmatched. This CDR3 comprises 13 residues. Germline V gene data show CDR1 as SGHNT and CDR2 as YYREEE (reference sequence).

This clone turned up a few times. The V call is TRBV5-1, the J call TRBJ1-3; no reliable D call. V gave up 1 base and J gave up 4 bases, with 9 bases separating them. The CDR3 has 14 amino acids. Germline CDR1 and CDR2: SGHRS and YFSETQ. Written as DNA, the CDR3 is TGCGCCAGCAGCTTGTCTCGTTGGGGAAACACCATATATTTT. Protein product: CASSLSRWGNTIYF.

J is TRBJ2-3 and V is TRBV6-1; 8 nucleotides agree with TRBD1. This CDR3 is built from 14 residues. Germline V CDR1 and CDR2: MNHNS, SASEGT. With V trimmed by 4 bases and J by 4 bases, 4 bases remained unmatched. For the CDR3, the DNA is TGTGCCAGCAGTGCGACACAGGGGGCAGATACGCAGTATTTT. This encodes CASSATQGADTQYF.

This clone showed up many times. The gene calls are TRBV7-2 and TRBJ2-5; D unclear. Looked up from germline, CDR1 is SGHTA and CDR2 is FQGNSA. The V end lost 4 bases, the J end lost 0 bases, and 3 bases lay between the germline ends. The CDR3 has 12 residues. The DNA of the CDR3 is TGTGCCAGCAGCTCCGACCAAGAGACCCAGTACTTC. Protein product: CASSSDQETQYF.

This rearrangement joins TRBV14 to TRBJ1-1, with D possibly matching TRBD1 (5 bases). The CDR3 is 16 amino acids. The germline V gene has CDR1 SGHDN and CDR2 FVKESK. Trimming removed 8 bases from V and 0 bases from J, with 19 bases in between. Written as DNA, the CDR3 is TGTGCCAGCCATGAATCTGGACGGACATTGAACACTGAAGCTTTCTTT. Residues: CASHESGRTLNTEAFF.

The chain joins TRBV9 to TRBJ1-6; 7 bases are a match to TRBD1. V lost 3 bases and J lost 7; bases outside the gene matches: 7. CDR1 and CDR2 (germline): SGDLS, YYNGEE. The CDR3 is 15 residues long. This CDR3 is CASSETGFGNSPLHF. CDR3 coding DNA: TGTGCCAGCAGCGAGACAGGGTTCGGAAATTCACCCCTCCACTTT.

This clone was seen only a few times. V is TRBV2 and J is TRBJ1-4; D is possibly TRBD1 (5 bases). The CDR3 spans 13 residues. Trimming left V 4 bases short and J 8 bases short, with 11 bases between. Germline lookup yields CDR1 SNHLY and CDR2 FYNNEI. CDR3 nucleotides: TGTGCCAGCAGTGGGGGCATACTCGAAAAACTGTTTTTT. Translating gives CASSGGILEKLFF.

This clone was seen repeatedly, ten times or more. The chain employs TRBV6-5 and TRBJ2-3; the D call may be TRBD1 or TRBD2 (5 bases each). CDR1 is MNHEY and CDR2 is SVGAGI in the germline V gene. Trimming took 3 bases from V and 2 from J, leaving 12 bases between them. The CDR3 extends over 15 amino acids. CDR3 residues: CASSYGDGFTDTQYF. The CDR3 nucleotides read TGTGCCAGCAGTTATGGGGACGGCTTCACAGATACGCAGTATTTT.

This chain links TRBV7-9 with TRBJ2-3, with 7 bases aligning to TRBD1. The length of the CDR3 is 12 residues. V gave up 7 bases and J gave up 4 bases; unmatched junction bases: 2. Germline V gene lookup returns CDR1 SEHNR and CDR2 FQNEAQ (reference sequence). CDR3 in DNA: TGTGCCAGCAACAGGGGAGCAGATACGCAGTATTTT. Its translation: CASNRGADTQYF.